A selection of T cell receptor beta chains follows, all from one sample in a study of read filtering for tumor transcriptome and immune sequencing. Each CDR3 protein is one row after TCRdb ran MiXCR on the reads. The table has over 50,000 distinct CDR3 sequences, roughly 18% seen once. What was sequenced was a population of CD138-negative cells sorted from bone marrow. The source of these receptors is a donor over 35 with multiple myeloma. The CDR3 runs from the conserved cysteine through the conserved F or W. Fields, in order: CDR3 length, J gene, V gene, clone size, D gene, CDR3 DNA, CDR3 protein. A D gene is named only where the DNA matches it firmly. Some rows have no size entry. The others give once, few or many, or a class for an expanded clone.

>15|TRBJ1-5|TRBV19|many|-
TGTGCCAGTAGTAACAGGCGGGGTAGCAATCAGCCCCAGCATTTT
CASSNRRGSNQPQHF
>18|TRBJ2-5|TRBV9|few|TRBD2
TGTGCCAGCAGCGTAGGGACTAGCGGGACAAGGAGCCAAGAGACCCAGTACTTC
CASSVGTSGTRSQETQYF
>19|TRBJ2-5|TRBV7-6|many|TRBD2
TGTGCCAGCAGCTTAGCTGGGACTAGCGGGAGGAGGCGGGGAGAGACCCAGTACTTC
CASSLAGTSGRRRGETQYF
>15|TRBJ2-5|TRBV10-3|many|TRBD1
TGTGCCATCAGGAGGGACAGGGGGTATCAAGAGACCCAGTACTTC
CAIRRDRGYQETQYF
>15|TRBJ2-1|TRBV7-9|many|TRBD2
TGTGCCAGCAGCGTTCCGGGACTAGCGGGACGTGAGCAGTTCTTC
CASSVPGLAGREQFF
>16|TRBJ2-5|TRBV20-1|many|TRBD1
TGCAGTGCTAGTTTCCTGGGACAGGGGTACCCAGAGACCCAGTACTTC
CSASFLGQGYPETQYF
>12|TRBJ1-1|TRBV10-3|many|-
TGTGCCATCACGAGGGACAACTCGCGAGCTTTCTTT
CAITRDNSRAFF
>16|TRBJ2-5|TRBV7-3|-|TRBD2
TGTGCCAGCAGCTCTGCACTAGCGGGGGGCCAAGAGACCCAGTATTTC
CASSSALAGGQETQYF
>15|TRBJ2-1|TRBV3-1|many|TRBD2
TGTGCCAGCAGCCCTCCGGGACTACTCTACAATGAGCAGTTCTTC
CASSPPGLLYNEQFF
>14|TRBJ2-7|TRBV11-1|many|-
TGTGCCAGCAGCTTAGCGGGTCGGATTAGAGAGCAGTACTTC
CASSLAGRIREQYF
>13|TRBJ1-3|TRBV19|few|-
TGTGCCAGCCCGGACAGCTCTGGAAACACCATATATTTT
CASPDSSGNTIYF
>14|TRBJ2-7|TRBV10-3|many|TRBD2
TGTGCCATCAGTCCTAGCGGGGGCTCCTACGAGCAGTACTTC
CAISPSGGSYEQYF
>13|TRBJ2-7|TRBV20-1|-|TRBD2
TGCAGTGCTAGCCGGGAGGGCCCCTACGAGCAGTACTTC
CSASREGPYEQYF
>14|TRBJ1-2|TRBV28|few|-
TGTGCCAGCATGAATATGAGGGCTGGCTATGGCTACACCTTC
CASMNMRAGYGYTF
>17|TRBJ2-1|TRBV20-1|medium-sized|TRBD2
TGCAGTGCTAGAGAGGTGGGGACTAGCGGGAGTCTCAATGAGCAGTTCTTC
CSAREVGTSGSLNEQFF
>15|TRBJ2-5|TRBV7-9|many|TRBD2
TGTGCCAGCAGCCTGCAAACGGGGGGCCAAGAGACCCAGTACTTC
CASSLQTGGQETQYF
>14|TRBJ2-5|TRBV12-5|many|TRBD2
TGTGCTAGTGGCCTAAGCGGGGGCCAAGAGACCCAGTACTTC
CASGLSGGQETQYF
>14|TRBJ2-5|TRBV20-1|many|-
TGCAGTGCTTTTGGGGCGGGTCTCCAAGAGACCCAGTACTTC
CSAFGAGLQETQYF
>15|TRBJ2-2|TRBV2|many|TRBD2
TGTGCCAGCACCGTGGGACTAGCCGGCACCGGGGAGCTGTTTTTT
CASTVGLAGTGELFF
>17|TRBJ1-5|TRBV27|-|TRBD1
TGTGCCAGCAGTTTATGGGACAGGGACCTATTCGGTCAGCCCCAGCATTTT
CASSLWDRDLFGQPQHF
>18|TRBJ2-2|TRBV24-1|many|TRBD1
TGTGCCACCAGTGATTCTCTGGGGACAGGGTTGCACACCGGGGAGCTGTTTTTT
CATSDSLGTGLHTGELFF
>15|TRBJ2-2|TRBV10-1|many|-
TGCGCCAGCAGTGAGTGGGAAAGCCCAACCGGGGAGCTGTTTTTT
CASSEWESPTGELFF
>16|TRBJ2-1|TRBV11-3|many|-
TGTGCCAGCAGCTTAGGAGGCAGGGGCTCCTACAATGAGCAGTTCTTC
CASSLGGRGSYNEQFF
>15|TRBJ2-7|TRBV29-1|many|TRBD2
TGCAGCGTTGAAGACCGGGGCGGGGGGTCCTACGAGCAGTACTTC
CSVEDRGGGSYEQYF
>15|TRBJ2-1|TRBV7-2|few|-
TGTGCCAGCAGCTTAGCTGGGACGACTGCCAATGAGCAGTTCTTC
CASSLAGTTANEQFF